The 23 T cell receptor beta chains below were found in one sample sequenced in a study of T cells in Graves' hyperthyroidism and ophthalmopathy. Amplification yielded TCR beta CDR3 regions, with RNA transcripts as the source. Initially, a first-round RT-PCR of the TCR CDR3 employed the HTBI primer set. TCRdb reanalysed the multiplex PCR reads using MiXCR and keeps one entry per CDR3 protein. Of under 350,000 distinct CDR3 sequences listed, over 20% are singletons. The specimen sequenced was blood. These receptor sequences come from a woman aged 50 to 65 with Graves' hyperthyroidism.

This chain uses TRBV5-1 with TRBJ2-2; perhaps TRBD1 as D (6 bases). V lost 3 bases to trimming and J lost 7 bases, with 10 bases between them. Germline V gene sequence: CDR1 SGHRS, CDR2 YFSETQ. The CDR3 runs to 13 residues. The CDR3 DNA reads TGCGCCAGCAGCTCACAGGGTAACGGGGAGCTGTTTTTT. It translates to CASSSQGNGELFF.

This clonotype was detected many times. The V gene is TRBV28, the J gene TRBJ2-3; D remains ambiguous. This CDR3 has 14 amino acids. The germline V and J ends were trimmed by 4 bases and 2 bases, with 10 bases remaining between them. Germline V gene lookup returns CDR1 MDHEN and CDR2 SYDVKM. Here the CDR3 reads CASSSTLHTDTQYF. The CDR3 DNA follows: TGTGCCAGCAGTTCCACTCTACACACAGATACGCAGTATTTT.

This clonotype was picked up many times. The V call is TRBV6-1, the J call TRBJ1-5; D is perhaps TRBD1 (5 bases). The CDR3 has 16 residues. V shed 1 base and J shed 2 bases, with 12 bases lying between them. Germline assignment: CDR1 MNHNS and CDR2 SASEGT. The CDR3, as DNA: TGTGCCAGCAGTGAAGGGTCGACAGTGGGCAATCAGCCCCAGCATTTT. It is translated as CASSEGSTVGNQPQHF.

Regarding this clonotype: A read error may be the cause here, since a much bigger clone is one base away. This chain uses TRBV30 with TRBJ1-2, with a tentative D call TRBD1 (6 bases). The CDR3 extends over 13 amino acids. The V gene's germline CDR1 is GTSNPN and CDR2 SVGIG (reference sequence). V lost 4 bases and J 5 bases, leaving 14 bases between the germline ends. CDR3 region: CAWTRQEGYGYTF. For the CDR3, the DNA is TGTGCCTGGACCAGACAGGAAGGATATGGCTACACCTTC.

The chain uses TRBV18 and TRBJ1-2; D gene unclear. The CDR3 covers 14 residues. Germline CDR1 is KGHSH and CDR2 is LQKENI. The V end lost 0 bases, the J end lost 3 bases, and 8 bases lay between the germline ends. CDR3 bases: TGTGCCAGCTCACCACCGGGAGGTTACTATGGCTACACCTTC. Protein: CASSPPGGYYGYTF.

V is TRBV5-1 and J is TRBJ1-4; TRBD1 matches 7 bases. From germline, CDR1 is SGHRS and CDR2 YFSETQ. Trimming cost V 4 bases and J 8 bases; bases outside gene matches: 14. CDR3 length: 16 residues. Written as DNA, the CDR3 is TGCGCCAGCAGCCTACGCTCACAGGGAGGGGGCGAAAAACTGTTTTTT. Translating gives CASSLRSQGGGEKLFF.

This clonotype was found many times. The chain has TRBV9 and TRBJ2-2, with D unresolved. CDR1 and CDR2 (germline): SGDLS, YYNGEE. The CDR3 totals 14 residues. The V and J ends lost 0 bases and 4 bases respectively, with 7 bases between them. The CDR3 DNA follows: TGTGCCAGCAGCGTAGCTCAAGTCACCGGGGAGCTGTTTTTT. This gives the protein CASSVAQVTGELFF.

The V and J genes are TRBV20-1 and TRBJ2-2, with TRBD2 identical over 10 bases. Germline V gene data show CDR1 as DFQATT and CDR2 as SNEGSKA (reference sequence). V lost 0 bases and J lost 6; bases outside the gene matches: 1. This CDR3 contains 14 residues. CDR3 sequence reads: CSAREAGGPGELFF. The DNA of the CDR3 is TGCAGTGCTAGAGAAGCGGGAGGGCCCGGGGAGCTGTTTTTT.

In its sample, this clonotype was seen once. The rearrangement joins TRBV20-1 to TRBJ1-1, with D tentatively TRBD1 (6 bases). V lost 5 bases and J lost 1, with 14 bases in between. CDR1 DFQATT and CDR2 SNEGSKA come from the germline V gene (reference sequence). CDR3 length: 14 residues. This CDR3 is CSAVTGAGNTEAFF. The CDR3 DNA follows: TGCAGTGCTGTGACAGGTGCTGGGAACACTGAAGCTTTCTTT.

The CDR3 reads CASSQVARNTEAFF. The DNA for the CDR3 is TGCGCCAGCAGCCAAGTGGCCAGAAACACTGAAGCTTTCTTT. The chain joins TRBV4-1 to TRBJ1-1; D unresolved. With 1 base removed from V and 2 bases from J, the gap between germline ends came to 8 bases. In germline, CDR1 is MGHRA, CDR2 YSYEKL. The CDR3 covers 14 residues.

This clonotype was observed a few times. The gene calls are TRBV4-1 and TRBJ1-2, with D possibly matching TRBD1 (5 bases). CDR1 MGHRA and CDR2 YSYEKL come from the germline V gene. The CDR3 is made up of 15 amino acids. The germline V and J ends were trimmed by 4 bases and 1 base, with 13 bases remaining between them. Written as DNA, the CDR3 is TGCGCCAGCAGCCCCCGGGACGAACTTAACTATGGCTACACCTTC. Protein product: CASSPRDELNYGYTF.

In this sample, this clonotype turned up a few times. The rearrangement uses TRBV27 and TRBJ2-6; no clear D gene. Trimming shortened V by 3 bases and J by 0 bases, and 6 bases separated the two germline ends. Germline CDR1 MNHEY, CDR2 SMNVEV (reference sequence). This CDR3 comprises 15 residues. The CDR3 DNA follows: TGTGCCAGCAGTTTTGGGTTCTCTGGGGCCAACGTCCTGACTTTC. It codes for CASSFGFSGANVLTF.

In its sample, this clonotype was seen many times. The gene calls are TRBV28 and TRBJ1-2; D might be TRBD1 (5 bases). Trimming left V 7 bases short and J 3 bases short, with 12 bases between. The CDR3 has 13 residues. The V gene's germline CDR1 is MDHEN and CDR2 SYDVKM. CDR3: CASTTRGYYGYTF. Written as DNA, the CDR3 is TGTGCCAGCACCACCCGGGGGTACTATGGCTACACCTTC.

This clonotype has at least ten counts. CDR3 in DNA: TGTGCCAGCAGCCAAGGGACAAGTGGTCTCTATGGCTACACCTTC. Translated: CASSQGTSGLYGYTF. The chain uses TRBV3-1 and TRBJ1-2, with D maybe TRBD1 (5 bases). The CDR3 is 15 residues long. The germline V and J ends were trimmed by 1 base and 4 bases, with 13 bases remaining between them. Germline loops: CDR1 LGHDT, CDR2 YNNKEL (reference sequence).

This clonotype was seen repeatedly, ten times or more. The chain is built from TRBV11-2 and TRBJ2-2; maybe TRBD1 (5 bases). CDR3 length equals 15 residues. Germline CDR1 SGHAT, CDR2 FQNNGV. V lost 1 base and J lost 5, with 11 bases in between. This chain's CDR3 is CASSLVRGRTGELFF. The CDR3, as DNA: TGTGCCAGCAGCTTAGTTAGGGGAAGGACCGGGGAGCTGTTTTTT.

This clonotype has a handful of counts. The rearrangement links TRBV6-1 to TRBJ1-5; 7 bases match TRBD1. In germline, CDR1 is MNHNS, CDR2 SASEGT. This CDR3 is 15 amino acids long. V trimming: 11 bases; J trimming: 2 bases; junction bases outside the gene matches: 12. CDR3 region: CAGKTGSGRNQPQHF. For the CDR3, the DNA is TGTGCCGGCAAGACAGGGTCGGGTCGCAATCAGCCCCAGCATTTT.

Ten or more counts support this clonotype. The gene calls are TRBV2 and TRBJ2-6, with D uncertain. The CDR3 covers 13 residues. The ends were cut back, 11 bases at V and 4 bases at J, with 12 bases in the middle. Germline CDR1 reads SNHLY; CDR2 reads FYNNEI. CDR3 in DNA: TGTGCCGTAGTCGGGTCCGGGGCCAACGTCCTGACTTTC. Amino acids: CAVVGSGANVLTF.

The table lists this clonotype with a few counts. J is TRBJ2-7 and V is TRBV18, with TRBD1 matching 9 bases. After removal of 6 bases from V and 0 bases from J, the junction contained 12 bases not matched to a gene. The CDR3 loop spans 17 amino acids. Germline V gives CDR1 KGHSH, CDR2 LQKENI. CDR3 nucleotide sequence: TGTGCCAGCTCCCGGGGACAGGGACCGGGGAGCTCCTACGAGCAGTACTTC. Amino acids: CASSRGQGPGSSYEQYF.

This clonotype has ten or more counts. The DNA of the CDR3 is TGTGCCAGCAGACTAGGGGCACTCGGGACTGAAGCTTTCTTT. Protein product: CASRLGALGTEAFF. The V gene is TRBV11-2, the J gene TRBJ1-1; possible D gene TRBD1, 5 bases. This CDR3 is built from 14 residues. The V end was cut by 6 bases, the J end by 5 bases, with 16 bases between. Germline assignment: CDR1 SGHAT and CDR2 FQNNGV.

A word on this clonotype: This may be a read error: a much more frequent sequence differs by one nucleotide. This sequence joins TRBV5-5 and TRBJ2-1; TRBD1 matches at 7 bases. This CDR3 contains 15 residues. Per germline, CDR1 SGHKS and CDR2 YYEKEE (reference sequence). The CDR3 DNA reads as TGTGTCAGCAGCCCGGGACAGCAACCCTCCAATGAGCAGTTCTTC. This sequence encodes CVSSPGQQPSNEQFF.

A word on this clonotype: This sequence may be a read error, since a much larger clone differs from it by one base. This chain connects TRBV28 to TRBJ1-5; 7 bases align to TRBD1. The trim removed 8 bases at V and 3 bases at J, leaving 13 bases unmatched. The CDR3 extends over 16 amino acids. Germline V lookup: CDR1 MDHEN, CDR2 SYDVKM. CDR3 sequence: CASASIRGAVNQPQHF. The CDR3 DNA sequence: TGTGCCAGCGCCTCGATCAGGGGGGCGGTCAATCAGCCCCAGCATTTT.

This clonotype was seen at least ten times. The genes are TRBV28 and TRBJ2-1; 9 bases line up with TRBD1. Germline lookup yields CDR1 MDHEN and CDR2 SYDVKM. V trimming: 6 bases; J trimming: 9 bases; junction bases outside the gene matches: 9. CDR3 length equals 14 residues. The chain's CDR3 is CASSLIQGAGEQFF. The CDR3, as DNA: TGTGCCAGCAGCCTAATACAGGGGGCGGGTGAGCAGTTCTTC. Full variable domain (outside the CDR3, taken from reference TRBV28 and TRBJ2-1): DVKVTQSSRYLVKRTGEKVFLECVQDMDHENMFWYRQDPGLGLRLIYFSYDVKMKEKGDIPEGYSVSREKKERFSLILESASTNQTSMYLCASSLIQGAGEQFFGPGTRLTVL.

This clonotype was detected ten times or more. The chain carries TRBV6-1 and TRBJ2-5, with TRBD1 matching 9 bases. Germline loops: CDR1 MNHNS, CDR2 SASEGT. This CDR3 contains 15 residues. After removal of 6 bases from V and 1 base from J, the junction contained 6 bases not matched to a gene. The CDR3 coding sequence is TGTGCCAGCAGAAAGGGGGACAGGGCCCAAGAGACCCAGTACTTC. It yields the protein CASRKGDRAQETQYF.